Here is one TCR beta chain with its context. As yet, its antigen is unknown. The sample belongs to a study of OX40 agonist ivuxolimab in advanced cancers. Study-wide results and limits: Near-lowest levels of clonal expansion characterized partial responders at 0.1-3.0 mg/kg.

The germline V gene has CDR1 LGHNA and CDR2 YSLEER. Trimming took off 0 bases at V and 4 bases at J, with 18 bases between the two ends. This CDR3 is built from 17 residues. Measured with immunoSEQ multiplex PCR; TCRdb has only the in-frame clones, and not every one. This table holds about 40,000 clones, approximately 81% found once. The sequences come from CD4+ or CD8+ T cells sorted from blood, collected in a trial of the OX40 agonist ivuxolimab. The chain combines TRBV4-3 with TRBJ1-2; D is perhaps TRBD1 (6 bases). The receptor comes from an adult with an advanced solid tumor such as melanoma, head and neck, liver or kidney cancer. CDR3 amino acids: CASSQDQAPPGVYGYTF. The CDR3 region has the DNA TGCGCCAGCAGCCAAGATCAAGCCCCCCCAGGGGTCTATGGCTACACCTTC.